This T cell receptor beta chain was retrieved from a study of shared clonotypes between healthy human individuals. For the study at large: CD4 naive cells filled three plates per donor, CD4 memory three, CD8 naive two and CD8 memory one.

V was clipped by 0 bases and J by 7 bases, with 10 bases between them. The CDR3 covers 13 residues. Germline V gene lookup returns CDR1 SGHRS and CDR2 YFSETQ. TCRdb keeps only in-frame clones here, not all; method: immunoSEQ multiplex PCR. The sample comprises 1.6 million or so clones, roughly 98.5% of which are singletons, and 0.3% to 0.45% rests with the top ten. This sequence was found in a man aged 25-45 years in good health. Sequencing used naive CD4+ T cells sorted from blood. Subset noted: CD45RA+ positively selected. The chain recombines TRBV5-1 with TRBJ1-1; D unresolved. The CDR3 DNA reads TGCGCCAGCAGCTTGGTGTTTATGGGTGAAGCTTTCTTT. Translation gives CASSLVFMGEAFF.